This TCR beta chain was profiled in a study of T cell repertoires in cytomegalovirus infection. Study summary: A matching HLA type, together with CMV infection, was signaled by public TCR beta signatures. Broader study findings: Dominant in the ex vivo response were TCR beta clonotypes restricted by HLA-C and specific for CMV. Accumulated public TCR beta family frequency recognized individuals carrying CMV together with the relevant HLA.

TCRdb used MiXCR to reprocess the reads, holding one entry per CDR3 protein. The sample lists fewer than 650,000 distinct CDR3 sequences, around two fifths seen once, with more than 40% in the top ten. CDR1 is SGHVS, CDR2 FQNEAQ, per germline. The CDR3 has 15 residues. On this clonotype: Its antigen remains unknown. The junction and the germline gene differ at one end; a read error may be behind it.

The chain joins TRBV7-8 to TRBJ2-7, with D tentatively TRBD2 (6 bases). The sequenced sample was cultured PBMCs, obtained from culture after CMV antigen stimulation. This sequence was found in a human donor in good health (CMV status not recorded). Some clones in this sample may be carry-over from other donors' samples. The chain's CDR3 is CASSSLGLLGARGNF. For the CDR3, the DNA is TGTGCCAGCAGCTCCCTGGGGTTATTAGGGGCCCGCGGGAACTTC.